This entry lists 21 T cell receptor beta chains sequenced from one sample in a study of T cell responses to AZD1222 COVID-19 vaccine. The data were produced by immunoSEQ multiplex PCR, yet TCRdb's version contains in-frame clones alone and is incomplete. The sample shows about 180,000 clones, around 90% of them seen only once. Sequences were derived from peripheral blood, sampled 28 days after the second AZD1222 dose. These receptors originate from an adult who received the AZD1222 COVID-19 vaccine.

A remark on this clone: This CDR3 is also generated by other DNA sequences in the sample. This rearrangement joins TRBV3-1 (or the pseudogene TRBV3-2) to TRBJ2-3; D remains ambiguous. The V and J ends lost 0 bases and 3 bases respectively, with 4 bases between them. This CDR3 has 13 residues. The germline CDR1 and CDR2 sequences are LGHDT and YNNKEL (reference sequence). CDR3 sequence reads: CASSQEGTDTQYF. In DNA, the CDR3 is TGTGCCAGCAGCCAAGAAGGTACAGATACGCAGTATTTT.

CDR3 DNA sequence: TGTGCCAGCAGCCAAGATTTTGGAGGCGGGGAGCTGTTTTTT. Encoded protein: CASSQDFGGGELFF. V and J are TRBV4-2 and TRBJ2-2, with D perhaps matching TRBD2 (5 bases). The CDR3 has 14 residues. CDR1 and CDR2 (germline): LGHNA, YNFKEQ. V lost 0 bases to trimming and J lost 7 bases, with 9 bases between them.

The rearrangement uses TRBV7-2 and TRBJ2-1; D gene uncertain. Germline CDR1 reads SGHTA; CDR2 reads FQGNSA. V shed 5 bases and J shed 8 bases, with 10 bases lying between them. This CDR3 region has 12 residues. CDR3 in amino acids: CASSADYDEQFF. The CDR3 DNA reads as TGTGCCAGCAGCGCTGATTACGATGAGCAGTTCTTC.

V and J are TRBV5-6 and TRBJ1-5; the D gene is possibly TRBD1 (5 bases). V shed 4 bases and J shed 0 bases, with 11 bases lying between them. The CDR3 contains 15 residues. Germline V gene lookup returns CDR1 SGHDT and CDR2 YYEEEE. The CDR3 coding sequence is TGTGCCAGCAGCCGACAGAATAATAGCAATCAGCCCCAGCATTTT. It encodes CASSRQNNSNQPQHF.

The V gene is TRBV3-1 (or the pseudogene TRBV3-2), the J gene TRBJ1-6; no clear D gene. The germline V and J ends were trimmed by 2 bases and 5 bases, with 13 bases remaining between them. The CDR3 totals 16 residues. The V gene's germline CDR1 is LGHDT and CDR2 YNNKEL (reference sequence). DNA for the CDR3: TGTGCCAGCAGCCAAAGGGTGGGCGGAAATAATTCACCCCTCCACTTT. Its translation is CASSQRVGGNNSPLHF.

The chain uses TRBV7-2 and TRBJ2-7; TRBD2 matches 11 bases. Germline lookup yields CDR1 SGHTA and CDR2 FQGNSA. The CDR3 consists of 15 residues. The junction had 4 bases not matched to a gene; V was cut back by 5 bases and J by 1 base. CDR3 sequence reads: CASSQVAGGSYEQYF. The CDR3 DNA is TGTGCCAGCAGCCAGGTAGCGGGGGGGTCCTACGAGCAGTACTTC.

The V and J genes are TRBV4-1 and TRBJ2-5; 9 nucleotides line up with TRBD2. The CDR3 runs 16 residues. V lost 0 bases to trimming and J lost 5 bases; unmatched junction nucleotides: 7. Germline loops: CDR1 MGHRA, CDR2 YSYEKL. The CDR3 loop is CASSQDPAGGWETQYF. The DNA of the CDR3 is TGCGCCAGCAGCCAAGATCCGGCGGGAGGGTGGGAGACCCAGTACTTC.

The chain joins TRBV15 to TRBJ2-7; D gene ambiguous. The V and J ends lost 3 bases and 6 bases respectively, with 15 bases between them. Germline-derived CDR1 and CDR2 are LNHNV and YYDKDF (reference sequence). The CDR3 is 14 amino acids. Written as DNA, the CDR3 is TGTGCCACCAGCAGCGACCCCTTTCCGGGCGAGCAGTACTTC. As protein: CATSSDPFPGEQYF.

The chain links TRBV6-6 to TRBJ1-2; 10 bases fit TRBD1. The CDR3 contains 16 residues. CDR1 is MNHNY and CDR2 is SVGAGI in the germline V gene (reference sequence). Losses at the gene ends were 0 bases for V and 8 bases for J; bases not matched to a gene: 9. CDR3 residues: CASSYSLRDRGGGYTF. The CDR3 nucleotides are TGTGCCAGCAGTTACTCCCTCCGGGACAGGGGCGGGGGCTACACCTTC.

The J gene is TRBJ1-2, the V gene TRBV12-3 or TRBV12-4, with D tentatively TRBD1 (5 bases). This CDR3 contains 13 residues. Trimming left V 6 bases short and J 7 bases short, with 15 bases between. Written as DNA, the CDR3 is TGTGCCAGCAGCCTCGGGGGAGTCTCTGGCTACACCTTC. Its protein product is CASSLGGVSGYTF.

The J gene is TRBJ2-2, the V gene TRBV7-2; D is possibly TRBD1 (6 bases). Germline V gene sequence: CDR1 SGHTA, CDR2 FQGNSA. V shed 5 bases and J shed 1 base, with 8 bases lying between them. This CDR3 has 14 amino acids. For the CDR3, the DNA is TGTGCCAGCAGCCCACAGGGGAACACCGGGGAGCTGTTTTTT. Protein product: CASSPQGNTGELFF.

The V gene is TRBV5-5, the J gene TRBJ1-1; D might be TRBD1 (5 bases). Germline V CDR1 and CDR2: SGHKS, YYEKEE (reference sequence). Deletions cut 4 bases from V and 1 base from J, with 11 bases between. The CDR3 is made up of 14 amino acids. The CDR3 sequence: CASSLGTGNTEAFF. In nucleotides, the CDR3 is TGTGCCAGCAGCCTCGGGACCGGGAACACTGAAGCTTTCTTT.

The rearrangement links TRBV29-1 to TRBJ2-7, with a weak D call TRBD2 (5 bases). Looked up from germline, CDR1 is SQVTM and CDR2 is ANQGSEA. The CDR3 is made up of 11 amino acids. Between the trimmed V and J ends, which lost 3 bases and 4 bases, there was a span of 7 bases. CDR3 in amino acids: CSVDRGYEQYF. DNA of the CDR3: TGCAGCGTTGATCGGGGTTACGAGCAGTACTTC.

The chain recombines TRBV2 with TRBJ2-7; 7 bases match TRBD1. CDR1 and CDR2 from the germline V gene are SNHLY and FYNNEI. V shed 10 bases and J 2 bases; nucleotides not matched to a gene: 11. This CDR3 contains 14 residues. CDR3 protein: CATETGSIPYEQYF. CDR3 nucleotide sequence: TGTGCCACCGAGACAGGGAGCATTCCCTACGAGCAGTACTTC.

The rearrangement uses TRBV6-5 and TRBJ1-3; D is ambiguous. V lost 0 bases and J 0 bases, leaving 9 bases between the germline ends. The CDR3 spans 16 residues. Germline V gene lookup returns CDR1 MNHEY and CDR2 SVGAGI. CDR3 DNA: TGTGCCAGCAGTTACTCGGCGGCCCTCTCTGGAAACACCATATATTTT. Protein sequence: CASSYSAALSGNTIYF.

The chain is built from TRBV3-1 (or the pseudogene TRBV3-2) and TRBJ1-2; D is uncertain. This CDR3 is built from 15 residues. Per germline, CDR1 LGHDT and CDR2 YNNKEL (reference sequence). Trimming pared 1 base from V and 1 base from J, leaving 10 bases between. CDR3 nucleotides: TGTGCCAGCAGCCAAGTACCCAGTGGTAACTATGGCTACACCTTC. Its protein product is CASSQVPSGNYGYTF.

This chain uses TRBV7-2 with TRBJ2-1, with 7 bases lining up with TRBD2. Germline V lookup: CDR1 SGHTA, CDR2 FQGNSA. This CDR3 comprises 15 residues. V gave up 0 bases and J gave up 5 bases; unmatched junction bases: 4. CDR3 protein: CASSLAGGPNNEQFF. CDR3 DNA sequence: TGTGCCAGCAGCTTAGCGGGAGGGCCTAACAATGAGCAGTTCTTC.

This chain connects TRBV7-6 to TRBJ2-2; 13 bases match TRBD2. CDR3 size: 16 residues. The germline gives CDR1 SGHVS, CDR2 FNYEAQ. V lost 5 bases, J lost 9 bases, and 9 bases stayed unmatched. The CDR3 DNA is TGTGCCAGCAGCCTGATAACTAGCGGGGGGGCCCGGGAGCTGTTTTTT. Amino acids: CASSLITSGGARELFF.

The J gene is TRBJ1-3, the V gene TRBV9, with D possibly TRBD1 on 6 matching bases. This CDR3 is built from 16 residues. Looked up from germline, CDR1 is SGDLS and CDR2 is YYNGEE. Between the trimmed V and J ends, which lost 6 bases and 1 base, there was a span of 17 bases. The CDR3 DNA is TGTGCCAGCAACCCCTGGGGGGGCGGATCTGGAAACACCATATATTTT. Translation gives CASNPWGGGSGNTIYF. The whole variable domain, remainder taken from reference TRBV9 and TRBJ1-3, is DSGVTQTPKHLITATGQRVTLRCSPRSGDLSVYWYQQSLDQGLQFLIQYYNGEERAKGNILERFSAQQFPDLHSELNLSSLELGDSALYFCASNPWGGGSGNTIYFGEGSWLTVV.

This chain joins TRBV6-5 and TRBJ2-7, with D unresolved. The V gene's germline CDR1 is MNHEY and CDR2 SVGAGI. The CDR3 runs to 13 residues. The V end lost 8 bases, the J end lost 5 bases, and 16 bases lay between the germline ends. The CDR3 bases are TGTGCCAGCGGATCCACCACTCGGGACGAGCAGTACTTC. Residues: CASGSTTRDEQYF.

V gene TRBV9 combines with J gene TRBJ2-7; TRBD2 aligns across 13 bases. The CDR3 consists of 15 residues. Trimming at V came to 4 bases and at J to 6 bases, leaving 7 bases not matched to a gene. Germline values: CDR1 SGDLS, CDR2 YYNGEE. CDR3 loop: CASSSTGTSGTEQYF. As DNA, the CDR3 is TGTGCCAGCAGCTCTACCGGGACTAGCGGGACCGAGCAGTACTTC.